The rows below give T cell receptor beta chains drawn from one sample of a study of cytomegalovirus exposure and HLA in healthy donors. TCRdb's copy holds only in-frame clones and misses some; the assay was immunoSEQ multiplex PCR. The sample has roughly 190,000 clones, roughly 88% seen once. Sequencing input: PBMCs. These receptors were collected from a woman aged 18-30 years in good health and CMV-seronegative. Both conserved end residues are part of each CDR3. Each record gives: V gene, D gene, clone size, J gene, CDR3 protein, CDR3 DNA. The D gene is left open where the match is weak. The listing skips clone size in some rows; elsewhere it reads once, few, many or a size class.

TRBV19	.	.	TRBJ1-2	CASSYRGDSNYGYTF	TGTGCCAGTAGTTATAGAGGAGACTCTAACTATGGCTACACCTTC
TRBV19	TRBD1	.	TRBJ1-1	CASAITGGNTEAFF	TGTGCCAGTGCAATCACAGGGGGCAACACTGAAGCTTTCTTT
TRBV18	TRBD1	once	TRBJ1-1	CASSPGQGNTEAFF	TGTGCCAGCTCACCGGGACAGGGAAACACTGAAGCTTTCTTT
TRBV2	.	.	TRBJ1-4	CAKQQGDMSELFF	TGTGCCAAGCAACAGGGTGATATGTCGGAACTGTTTTTT
TRBV20-1	.	.	TRBJ1-2	CSAPNLYGYTF	TGCAGTGCTCCCAACTTATATGGCTACACCTTC
TRBV5-1	.	.	TRBJ2-7	CASSLVLESYEQYF	TGCGCCAGCAGCTTGGTGTTGGAGTCCTACGAGCAGTACTTC
TRBV5-1	.	.	TRBJ1-2	CASSLIEGNNYGYTF	TGCGCCAGCAGCTTGATAGAGGGAAATAACTATGGCTACACCTTC
TRBV7-9	TRBD1	.	TRBJ2-2	CALRDSTNTGELFF	TGTGCCTTACGGGACAGTACGAACACCGGGGAGCTGTTTTTT
TRBV6-1	.	.	TRBJ1-3	CASKLEVSGNTIYF	TGTGCCAGCAAGCTCGAAGTCTCTGGAAACACCATATATTTT
TRBV9	TRBD2	.	TRBJ2-3	CASSSLAGGPPSTDTQYF	TGTGCCAGCAGCTCCCTAGCGGGGGGTCCCCCTAGCACAGATACGCAGTATTTT
TRBV19	TRBD1	few	TRBJ1-2	CASSPGQGNYGYTF	TGTGCCAGTAGTCCTGGACAGGGTAACTATGGCTACACCTTC
TRBV25-1	.	once	TRBJ2-3	CASSEGGAVTDTQYF	TGTGCCAGCAGTGAAGGAGGGGCTGTCACAGATACGCAGTATTTT
TRBV21-1	.	.	TRBJ2-7	CASSTPDSFLSYEQYF	TGTGCCAGCAGCACGCCCGACTCTTTCCTCTCCTACGAGCAGTACTTC
TRBV9	.	few	TRBJ2-2	CASSVLAGFTGELFF	TGTGCCAGCAGCGTCCTAGCTGGGTTTACCGGGGAGCTGTTTTTT
TRBV11-2	TRBD1	.	TRBJ2-5	CASSLAAGTGETQYF	TGTGCCAGCAGCTTAGCCGCAGGGACAGGGGAGACCCAGTACTTC
TRBV4-1	TRBD2	.	TRBJ2-3	CASSLGTSADTQYF	TGCGCCAGCAGCCTCGGGACTAGCGCGGATACGCAGTATTTT
TRBV5-1	.	.	TRBJ1-6	CASSTERSGNSPLHF	TGCGCCAGCAGCACCGAACGCAGCGGGAATTCACCCCTCCACTTT
TRBV15	.	.	TRBJ1-2	CATRQGTTGPSYGYTF	TGTGCCACCAGGCAAGGGACAACTGGACCATCGTATGGCTACACCTTC
TRBV27	TRBD1	.	TRBJ1-1	CASSVAGQLHEAFF	TGTGCCAGCAGTGTGGCGGGACAGCTTCATGAAGCTTTCTTT
TRBV5-1	TRBD1	.	TRBJ2-5	CASSPAGTGQETQYF	TGCGCCAGCAGCCCCGCCGGGACAGGTCAAGAGACCCAGTACTTC
TRBV11-2	.	.	TRBJ2-5	CASSLESAEETQYF	TGTGCCAGCAGCTTAGAAAGCGCTGAAGAGACCCAGTACTTC
TRBV27	.	.	TRBJ2-5	CASSFGDTQETQYF	TGTGCCAGCAGTTTCGGGGACACCCAAGAGACCCAGTACTTC
TRBV2	.	.	TRBJ2-7	CASSDQGCHEQYF	TGTGCCAGCAGTGACCAGGGGTGCCACGAGCAGTACTTC
TRBV6-6	.	.	TRBJ1-2	CASSEDKFYGYTF	TGTGCCAGCAGTGAGGACAAGTTCTATGGCTACACCTTC
TRBV6-5	TRBD1	.	TRBJ1-2	CASRNTGAGGYTF	TGTGCCAGCAGAAACACAGGGGCGGGTGGCTACACCTTC
TRBV7-3	.	.	TRBJ2-3	CASSPEPRGTDTQYF	TGTGCCAGCAGCCCAGAGCCGAGGGGCACAGATACGCAGTATTTT
TRBV30	.	.	TRBJ1-1	CAWSVDSDTEAFF	TGTGCCTGGAGTGTGGACTCGGACACTGAAGCTTTCTTT
TRBV19	TRBD1	.	TRBJ1-6	CASSLGQENSPLHF	TGTGCCAGTAGTCTCGGACAGGAAAATTCACCCCTCCACTTT
TRBV7-9	.	.	TRBJ1-2	CASSLSETGAYGYTF	TGTGCCAGCAGCTTAAGTGAGACAGGAGCCTATGGCTACACCTTC
TRBV27	.	.	TRBJ1-1	CASSLYFRVNTEAFF	TGTGCCAGCAGTTTATATTTCCGAGTGAACACTGAAGCTTTCTTT
TRBV4-1	.	.	TRBJ2-7	CASRGGRPDEQYF	TGCGCCAGCAGGGGGGGACGACCGGACGAGCAGTACTTC
TRBV4-1	.	.	TRBJ2-7	CASSPRVGGSYEQYF	TGCGCCAGCAGCCCCCGTGTAGGAGGCTCTTACGAGCAGTACTTC
TRBV9	.	.	TRBJ2-7	CASSVGTLLDEQYF	TGTGCCAGCAGCGTCGGGACACTCCTAGACGAGCAGTACTTC
TRBV12-5	TRBD2	.	TRBJ2-7	CASGLGLAGSYEQYF	TGTGCTAGTGGTTTGGGTCTAGCGGGCTCCTACGAGCAGTACTTC
TRBV5-4	TRBD2	.	TRBJ2-5	CASSLALAGIPGETQYF	TGTGCCAGCAGCTTGGCCCTAGCGGGAATACCAGGGGAGACCCAGTACTTC
TRBV2	TRBD1	.	TRBJ1-1	CASSEEGGGGTEAFF	TGTGCCAGCAGTGAAGAAGGGGGCGGAGGGACTGAAGCTTTCTTT
TRBV13	TRBD1	.	TRBJ2-7	CASSPLPGQGVYEQYF	TGTGCCAGCAGCCCCCTACCGGGACAGGGGGTGTACGAGCAGTACTTC
TRBV5-1	.	few	TRBJ1-2	CASSLALGYTF	TGCGCCAGCAGCTTGGCCCTTGGCTACACCTTC
TRBV5-1	.	.	TRBJ1-1	CASSLEGRGMAFF	TGCGCCAGCAGCTTGGAGGGCAGGGGTATGGCTTTCTTT
TRBV5-1	TRBD1	.	TRBJ2-5	CASSGGDRVGQETQYF	TGCGCCAGCAGCGGGGGGGACAGGGTAGGACAAGAGACCCAGTACTTC
TRBV6-1	TRBD2	.	TRBJ2-5	CASSATSGSFAETQYF	TGTGCCAGCAGTGCTACTAGCGGGAGTTTTGCGGAGACCCAGTACTTC
TRBV5-1	TRBD1	.	TRBJ2-3	CASSLRQGATTDTQYF	TGCGCCAGCAGCCTTCGACAGGGGGCGACCACAGATACGCAGTATTTT
TRBV19	.	.	TRBJ1-1	CASSRRGMNTEAFF	TGTGCCAGTAGTAGGAGGGGAATGAACACTGAAGCTTTCTTT
TRBV7-2	.	.	TRBJ1-2	CASSMGRGNYGYTF	TGTGCCAGCAGCATGGGCAGGGGTAACTATGGCTACACCTTC
TRBV6-4	.	.	TRBJ1-1	CASSDTRTTGEAFF	TGTGCCAGCAGCGACACTAGGACGACGGGTGAAGCTTTCTTT
TRBV29-1	.	.	TRBJ2-7	CSVDGQGGEQYF	TGCAGCGTTGACGGTCAGGGGGGCGAGCAGTACTTC
TRBV4-1	TRBD2	.	TRBJ2-3	CASSQDWTGGYLDTQYF	TGCGCCAGCAGCCAAGATTGGACGGGAGGGTACCTCGATACGCAGTATTTT
TRBV5-1	TRBD1	.	TRBJ2-7	CASSLGLRDRGREQYF	TGCGCCAGCAGCTTGGGCCTCCGGGACAGGGGGCGCGAGCAGTACTTC
TRBV2	TRBD2	.	TRBJ2-1	CASSENVGGAYNEQFF	TGTGCCAGCAGTGAGAATGTGGGGGGGGCCTACAATGAGCAGTTCTTC
TRBV28	.	.	TRBJ2-3	CASSLVGRKTDTQYF	TGTGCCAGCAGTTTGGTAGGGAGGAAGACAGATACGCAGTATTTT
TRBV13	TRBD2	.	TRBJ2-5	CASSLNPAGGPETQYF	TGTGCCAGCAGCTTAAATCCCGCGGGAGGGCCGGAGACCCAGTACTTC
TRBV5-1	TRBD2	.	TRBJ2-7	CASSLGREPYEQYF	TGCGCCAGCAGCCTAGGGCGGGAGCCCTACGAGCAGTACTTC